This T cell receptor beta chain was identified in a study of T cell repertoires in cytomegalovirus infection. TCRdb recomputed calls from the reads with MiXCR, one row per CDR3 protein. Altogether roughly 920,000 distinct CDR3 sequences are present, about a third being singletons, with the ten largest covering over 11%. A remark on this clonotype: The antigen remains unidentified.

Trimming removed 6 bases from V and 7 bases from J, with 10 bases in between. The CDR3 spans 11 residues. The germline V gene has CDR1 DFQATT and CDR2 SNEGSKA (reference sequence). V gene TRBV20-1 combines with J gene TRBJ2-1, with no clear D. The sequencing here drew on cultured CD8+ T cells from PBMCs, taken from culture after CMV antigen stimulation. This sequence was found in a human donor in good health (CMV status not recorded). Some clones in this sample may be carry-over from other donors' samples. In nucleotides, the CDR3 is TGCAGTGCCCCCCAGGATAATGAGCAGTTCTTC. Its protein is CSAPQDNEQFF.